A selection of T cell receptor beta chains follows, all from one sample in a study of blood T cell repertoires in COVID-19. Repertoires were generated with immunoSEQ multiplex PCR, while TCRdb's copy carries only in-frame clones and drops some. The table has more than 80,000 clones, over 80% seen once. Sequencing was done on a sample of peripheral blood. These TCRs come from an elderly man with acute or convalescent COVID-19. The CDR3 runs from the conserved cysteine through the conserved F or W. The D gene is left open where the match is weak. Size values are once, few and many counts, or a class for expanded clones, and some rows have none.

cdr3_nt cdr3_aa v_call clone_size j_call d_call
TGTGCCAGCAGCTTAGGGCGACTAGCGGACCAAGAGACCCAGTACTTC CASSLGRLADQETQYF TRBV7-8 - TRBJ2-5 TRBD2
TGTGCCAGCAGCGTAGCAGCGGGCGGTTGGGAGCAGTACTTC CASSVAAGGWEQYF TRBV9 - TRBJ2-7 -
TGCGCCAGCAGCTTGGCCCCTAGCGGGATTATAAATGAGCAGTTCTTC CASSLAPSGIINEQFF TRBV5-1 - TRBJ2-1 TRBD2
TGTGCCAGCAGCGGGGGGCAGGTAGCGGGGACGACCCAGTACTTC CASSGGQVAGTTQYF TRBV5-5 - TRBJ2-5 TRBD2
TGTGCCAGCCGAAGAACCGGGACAGGGAATGAAAAACTGTTTTTT CASRRTGTGNEKLFF TRBV28 - TRBJ1-4 TRBD1
TGTGCCTGGAGTCTGACTAGCGGGACAAGGGGCCGCTACGAGCAGTACTTC CAWSLTSGTRGRYEQYF TRBV30 - TRBJ2-7 TRBD2
TGTGCCAGCAGCTTTCTGGCGGGGGTCTACAATGAGCAGTTCTTC CASSFLAGVYNEQFF TRBV5-5 - TRBJ2-1 TRBD2
TGTGCCAGCAGCTCCACCGGGACAGGGGGCCTCGGCTACACCTTC CASSSTGTGGLGYTF TRBV7-3 - TRBJ1-2 TRBD1
TGTGCCAGCTCAGCAGGGACAGGGAACGAGCAGTACTTC CASSAGTGNEQYF TRBV18 - TRBJ2-7 TRBD1
TGTGCCAGCAGCCAACGGGGGACAGGCCTTAATGAAAAACTGTTTTTT CASSQRGTGLNEKLFF TRBV3-1/TRBV3-2 - TRBJ1-4 TRBD1
TGTGCCAGCAGCGATAACACAGGGAATGCTGAAAAACTGTTTTTT CASSDNTGNAEKLFF TRBV5-5 - TRBJ1-4 -
TGTGCCAGCAGCCCAGGGACTAGCGGGGTTTCCTACGAGCAGTACTTC CASSPGTSGVSYEQYF TRBV5-4 - TRBJ2-7 TRBD2
TGTGCCAGCAGCTTGGGGGGACAGCTGAACACTGAAGCTTTCTTT CASSLGGQLNTEAFF TRBV5-8 - TRBJ1-1 TRBD1
TGTGCCAGCAGCCGAGTATCAGGTGAGCAGTTCTTC CASSRVSGEQFF TRBV3-1/TRBV3-2 - TRBJ2-1 -
TGCGCCAGCAGCCTCAACGGACGGGACACTATCTACGAGCAGTACTTC CASSLNGRDTIYEQYF TRBV4-1 - TRBJ2-7 -
TGTGCCAGCAGCTTGGGAGGCCTCGGAGGAGGCTACACCTTC CASSLGGLGGGYTF TRBV5-5 - TRBJ1-2 -
TGTGCCAGCAGTTTAAATTCGGGGGAGACCCAGTACTTC CASSLNSGETQYF TRBV12-3/TRBV12-4 once TRBJ2-5 -
TGTGCCAGCAGTCAGCGACTAGCGGGAGTGGCCGGGGAGCTGTTTTTT CASSQRLAGVAGELFF TRBV27 few TRBJ2-2 TRBD2
TGTGCCAGCATCCAGACAGGGGGGTATGGCTACACCTTC CASIQTGGYGYTF TRBV7-9 - TRBJ1-2 TRBD1
TGTGCCAGCAGCTTAGCCCCTTTTGGGCTCCCCGAGGGCAAGCATTTT CASSLAPFGLPEGKHF TRBV7-2 - TRBJ1-5 -
TGTGCCAGCAATAACAGGGTCGGTCAGCCCCAGCATTTT CASNNRVGQPQHF TRBV12-3/TRBV12-4 - TRBJ1-5 -
TGTGCCAGCAGCTTAGGTCGACAGTCCTACGAGCAGTACTTC CASSLGRQSYEQYF TRBV7-9 few TRBJ2-7 -
TGTGCCAGCAGCACGATAGGGGGCTACGGCAATCAGCCCCAGCATTTT CASSTIGGYGNQPQHF TRBV7-2 - TRBJ1-5 TRBD1
TGTGCCAGCAGCAACCCCCGGGAGGGGGGCTATGGCTACACCTTC CASSNPREGGYGYTF TRBV4-2 - TRBJ1-2 -
TGTGCCAGCACCGAAGGGGTGGTAAAGGAGACCCAGTACTTC CASTEGVVKETQYF TRBV6-5 - TRBJ2-5 -
TGTGCCAGCAGTCCACAGGGGGGCACTGAAGCTTTCTTT CASSPQGGTEAFF TRBV25-1 once TRBJ1-1 TRBD1
TGTGCCAGCAGCTCTATGGGGAGCGGAATTGAAAAACTGTTTTTT CASSSMGSGIEKLFF TRBV5-4 - TRBJ1-4 -
TGTGCCAGCAGCTTGGGCCCCGGGAGAGGGGAGAACACCGGGGAGCTGTTTTTT CASSLGPGRGENTGELFF TRBV5-4 - TRBJ2-2 -
TGCGCCAGCAGCTTCGCGGGATCTAATGAGCAGTTCTTC CASSFAGSNEQFF TRBV5-1 - TRBJ2-1 -
TGTGCCAGTAGTCCCGGGGTTCCAAGGGAGGCTTTCTTT CASSPGVPREAFF TRBV19 - TRBJ1-1 -
TGTGCCAGCAGCGAAGCGGCCACGAGAGGTGAAAAACTGTTTTTT CASSEAATRGEKLFF TRBV9 - TRBJ1-4 -
TGCAGCGTATCGGAGACAGGGGTCGAGCAGTACTTC CSVSETGVEQYF TRBV29-1 - TRBJ2-7 TRBD1
TGTGCCAGCAGTCCCAGAAATCAGCCCCAGCATTTT CASSPRNQPQHF TRBV6-6 - TRBJ1-5 -
TGTGCCAGTAGTAGGGCCGGGACAGTAGCTTCTGGGGCCAACGTCCTGACTTTC CASSRAGTVASGANVLTF TRBV19 - TRBJ2-6 TRBD1
TGTGCCAGCAGCCCGAACAGGGGTGGCTACACCTTC CASSPNRGGYTF TRBV7-2 - TRBJ1-2 TRBD1
TGTGCCAGCAGCTTGGGCCGGGGAGTGAACTATGGCTACACCTTC CASSLGRGVNYGYTF TRBV7-2 - TRBJ1-2 -
TGCGCCAGCAGCCAAGATTTAGCGGGGAGCTCCTACGAGCAGTACTTC CASSQDLAGSSYEQYF TRBV4-3 - TRBJ2-7 TRBD2
TGTGCCAGCAGTCCCAGGGTTCGTGAAAAACTGTTTTTT CASSPRVREKLFF TRBV6-5 - TRBJ1-4 -
TGTGCCAGCTCACCAAAGGGGGATACGCAGTATTTT CASSPKGDTQYF TRBV18 - TRBJ2-3 -
TGTGCCAGCAGTGAATTGGCAGGGTCCACTGAAGCTTTCTTT CASSELAGSTEAFF TRBV25-1 - TRBJ1-1 -
TGTGCCAGCAGTTACCCACTAGCGGGAGGGCCTAAGGGTCGTGAGCAGTTCTTC CASSYPLAGGPKGREQFF TRBV6-2/TRBV6-3 - TRBJ2-1 TRBD2
TGTGCCTGGAGTGTACGAGGGGGTGGGCAGCCCCAGCATTTT CAWSVRGGGQPQHF TRBV30 - TRBJ1-5 -
TGTGCCAGCAGCTTAGTCGGGACAACCCGGGGTTCTGGAAACACCATATATTTT CASSLVGTTRGSGNTIYF TRBV7-9 - TRBJ1-3 -
TGTGCCAGCAGTGACAGCTATAATTCACCCCTCCACTTT CASSDSYNSPLHF TRBV9 - TRBJ1-6 -
TGTGCCAGCAGGTTGGGGGCCGGCACAGATACGCAGTATTTT CASRLGAGTDTQYF TRBV27 - TRBJ2-3 -
TGTGCCAGCACATCGACAGGGGGCAACTATGGCTACACCTTC CASTSTGGNYGYTF TRBV7-9 once TRBJ1-2 TRBD1
TGTGCCATCAGTGACCCGGGGGACAGGGGATTTGGTGAGCTGTTTTTT CAISDPGDRGFGELFF TRBV10-3 - TRBJ2-2 TRBD1
TGTGCCAGTAGTAAAGGGGGGACAGGGGGTAGCTACGAGCAGTACTTC CASSKGGTGGSYEQYF TRBV19 - TRBJ2-7 TRBD1
TGTGCCAGTAGTATAGATCCCGGACAGATAAGCAATCAGCCCCAGCATTTT CASSIDPGQISNQPQHF TRBV19 - TRBJ1-5 -
TGTGCCAGCAGCTTGGCCGGCGGGGGGGGGCTCTACGAGCAGTACTTC CASSLAGGGGLYEQYF TRBV5-4 - TRBJ2-7 TRBD2
TGTGCAAGCAGGCTAGCGGCGGGCACAGATACGCAGTATTTT CASRLAAGTDTQYF TRBV2 - TRBJ2-3 TRBD2
TGTGCCAGCAGCCAATGGACTAGCGGGAACACAGATACGCAGTATTTT CASSQWTSGNTDTQYF TRBV5-4 - TRBJ2-3 TRBD2
TGTGCCAGCAGCCTGACAGGGGAATCCTACGAGCAGTACTTC CASSLTGESYEQYF TRBV14 - TRBJ2-7 TRBD1
TGTGCCAGTAAGAGGGGGCCTAATGAAAAACTGTTTTTT CASKRGPNEKLFF TRBV19 - TRBJ1-4 TRBD1